What follows describes a single T cell receptor (beta chain). Its antigen is undetermined. Distinct nucleotide sequences in the sample also encode this CDR3. The data were taken from a study of shared clonotypes between healthy human individuals. About the research overall: Donors consisted of two women and a few men between 18 and 49.

General observations from the study: When naive CD4 clonotypes were compared across a few donors, about 4.8% were shared. Blood alone was sampled, and tissue repertoires likely differ.

Germline CDR1 reads LNHDA; CDR2 reads SQIVND (reference sequence). V dropped 5 bases and J dropped 3 bases, with 10 bases sitting between them. The CDR3 consists of 13 residues. Clones were read by immunoSEQ multiplex PCR, and TCRdb kept only the in-frame ones, dropping some. This table has approximately 2,000,000 clones, about 94% appearing once. Naive CD8 cells lacked CD45RO and underwent positive selection for CCR7, leaving out terminally differentiated effector memory CD45RA+ cells. This receptor was obtained from a man in his late teens or twenties in good health. Some clones in this sample may be carry-over from other donors' samples. The chain joins TRBV19 to TRBJ2-5; D is uncertain. Sequenced: naive CD8+ T cells from PBMCs. CDR3 bases: TGTGCCAGTAGTCCCCGGGCCGAAGAGACCCAGTACTTC. It translates to CASSPRAEETQYF.